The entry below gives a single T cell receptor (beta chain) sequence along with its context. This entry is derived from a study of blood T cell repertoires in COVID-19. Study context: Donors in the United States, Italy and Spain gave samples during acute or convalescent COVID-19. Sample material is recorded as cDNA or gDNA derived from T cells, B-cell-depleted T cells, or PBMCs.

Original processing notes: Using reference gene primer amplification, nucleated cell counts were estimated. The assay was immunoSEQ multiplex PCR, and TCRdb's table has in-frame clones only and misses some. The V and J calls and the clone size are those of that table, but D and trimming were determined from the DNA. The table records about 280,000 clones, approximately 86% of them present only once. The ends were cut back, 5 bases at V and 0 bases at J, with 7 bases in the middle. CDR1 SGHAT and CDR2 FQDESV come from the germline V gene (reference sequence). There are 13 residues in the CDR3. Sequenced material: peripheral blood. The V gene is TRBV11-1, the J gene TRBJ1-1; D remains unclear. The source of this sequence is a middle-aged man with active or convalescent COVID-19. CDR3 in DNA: TGTGCCAGCAGCCTACAGATGAACACTGAAGCTTTCTTT. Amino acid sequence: CASSLQMNTEAFF.